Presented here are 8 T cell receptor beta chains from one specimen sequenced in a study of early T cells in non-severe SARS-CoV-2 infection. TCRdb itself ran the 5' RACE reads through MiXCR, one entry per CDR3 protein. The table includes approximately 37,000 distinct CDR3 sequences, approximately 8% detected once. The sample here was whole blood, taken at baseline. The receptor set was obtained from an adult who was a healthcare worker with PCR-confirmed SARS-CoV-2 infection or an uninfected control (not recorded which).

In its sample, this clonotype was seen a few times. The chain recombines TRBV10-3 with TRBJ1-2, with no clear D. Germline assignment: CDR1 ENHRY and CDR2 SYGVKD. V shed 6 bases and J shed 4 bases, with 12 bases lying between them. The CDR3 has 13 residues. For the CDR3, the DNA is TGTGCCATCAGCCCACCGGCACGCTATGGCTACACCTTC. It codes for CAISPPARYGYTF.

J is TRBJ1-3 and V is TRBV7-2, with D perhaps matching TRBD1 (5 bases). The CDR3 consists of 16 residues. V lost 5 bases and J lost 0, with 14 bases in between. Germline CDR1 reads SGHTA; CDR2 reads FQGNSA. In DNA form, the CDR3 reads TGTGCCAGCAGCACGACAGCGGTCCGCTCTGGAAACACCATATATTTT. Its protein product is CASSTTAVRSGNTIYF.

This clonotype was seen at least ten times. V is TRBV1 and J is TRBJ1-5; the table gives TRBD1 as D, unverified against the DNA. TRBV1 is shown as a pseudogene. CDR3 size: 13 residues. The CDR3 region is CTPIIDRNQPQHF. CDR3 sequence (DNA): TGCACCCCCATTATCGACAGAAATCAGCCCCAGCATTTT.

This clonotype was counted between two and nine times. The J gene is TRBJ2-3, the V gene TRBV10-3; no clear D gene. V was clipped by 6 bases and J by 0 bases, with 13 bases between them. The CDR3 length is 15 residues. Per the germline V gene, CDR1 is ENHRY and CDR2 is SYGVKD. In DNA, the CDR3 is TGTGCCATCAGGGCAGGATTCTCTAGCACAGATACGCAGTATTTT. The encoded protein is CAIRAGFSSTDTQYF.

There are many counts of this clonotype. CDR3 DNA: TGTGCCAGCAGCTTCGGACTAGCGGGGGCCTACGAGCAGTACTTC. Translation: CASSFGLAGAYEQYF. The chain has TRBV11-2 and TRBJ2-7, with 13 bases matching TRBD2. The CDR3 contains 15 residues. Germline V lookup: CDR1 SGHAT, CDR2 FQNNGV. Trimming at V came to 3 bases and at J to 2 bases, leaving 1 base not matched to a gene.

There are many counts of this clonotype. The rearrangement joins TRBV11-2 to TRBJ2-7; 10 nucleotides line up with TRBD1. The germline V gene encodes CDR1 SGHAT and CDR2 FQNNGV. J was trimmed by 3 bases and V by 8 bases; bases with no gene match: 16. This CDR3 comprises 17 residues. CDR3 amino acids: CASATGGQGNFRYEQYF. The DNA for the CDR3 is TGTGCCAGCGCCACCGGGGGACAGGGGAATTTCCGCTACGAGCAGTACTTC.

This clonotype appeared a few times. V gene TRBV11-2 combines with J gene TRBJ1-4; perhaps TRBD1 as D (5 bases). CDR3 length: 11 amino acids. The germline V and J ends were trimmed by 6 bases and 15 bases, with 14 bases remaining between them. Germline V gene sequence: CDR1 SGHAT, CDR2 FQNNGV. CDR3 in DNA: TGTGCCAGCAGAACCGGACGGGGGTTGTTTTTT. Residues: CASRTGRGLFF.

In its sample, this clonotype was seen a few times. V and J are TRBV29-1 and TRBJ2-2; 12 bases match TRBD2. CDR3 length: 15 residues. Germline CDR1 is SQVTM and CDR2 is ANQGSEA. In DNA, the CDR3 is TGCAGTGCGACTAGCGGGGGACCGAACACCGGGGAGCTGTTTTTT. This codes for CSATSGGPNTGELFF.